One TCR beta chain is described in this entry. This record comes from a study of response to subunit inactivated influenza vaccine. The CDR3 is 13 amino acids. From germline, CDR1 is MNHEY and CDR2 SVGEGT. The V end lost 2 bases, the J end lost 9 bases, and 11 bases lay between the germline ends. One entry per CDR3 protein, called by TCRdb with MiXCR from the RT-PCR reads. The table lists roughly 620,000 distinct CDR3 sequences, around 10% of them singletons. These same records also appear under a second study, on T cells expressing NK-cell markers. From that paper: 5'RACE template switching with UMIs generated TCR beta cDNA. Seven of the eight sequenced donors were HCMV-seropositive; one was seronegative. In about six donors, dominant CD3+CD56+NKG2C+ clones formed roughly 1.0-7.5% of CD8+ cells. Uncertainty persisted over the HCMV specificity of expanded NKG2C+ T cell clones.

Sample: PBMCs from blood, taken on the day of vaccination. The sequence was collected from a man in his fifties who received an inactivated influenza vaccine. This rearrangement joins TRBV6-2 or TRBV6-3 to TRBJ2-1; D unresolved. CDR3 loop: CASSYLFTSEQFF. CDR3 sequence (DNA): TGTGCCAGCAGTTACCTGTTCACGAGTGAGCAGTTCTTC.